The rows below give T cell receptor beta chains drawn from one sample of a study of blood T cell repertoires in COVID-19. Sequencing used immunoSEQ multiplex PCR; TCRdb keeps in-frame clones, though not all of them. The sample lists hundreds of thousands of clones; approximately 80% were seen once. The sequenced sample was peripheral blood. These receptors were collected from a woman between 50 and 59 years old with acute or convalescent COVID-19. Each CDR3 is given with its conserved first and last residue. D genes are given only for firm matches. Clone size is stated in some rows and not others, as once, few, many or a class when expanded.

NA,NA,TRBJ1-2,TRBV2,CASSVDSSGGYTF,TGTGCCAGCAGCGTGGATAGCTCGGGAGGCTACACCTTC
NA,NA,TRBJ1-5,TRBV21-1,CASSKAGSSNQPQHF,TGTGCCAGCAGCAAAGCAGGGAGTAGCAATCAGCCCCAGCATTTT
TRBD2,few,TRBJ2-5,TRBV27,CASSFSAGITQETQYF,TGTGCCAGCAGTTTTTCAGCGGGAATCACTCAAGAGACCCAGTACTTC
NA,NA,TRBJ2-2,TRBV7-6,CASSSWQPNTGELFF,TGTGCCAGCAGCTCATGGCAACCGAACACCGGGGAGCTGTTTTTT
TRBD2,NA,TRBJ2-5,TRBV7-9,CASSLGLAGGGQETQYF,TGTGCCAGCAGCTTAGGCCTAGCGGGAGGAGGACAAGAGACCCAGTACTTC
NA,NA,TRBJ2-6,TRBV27,CASSLMLAPSLVLTF,TGTGCCAGCAGTCTTATGTTAGCGCCCTCATTAGTCCTGACTTTC
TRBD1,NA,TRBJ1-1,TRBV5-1,CASSLAGGQGARGYTEAFF,TGCGCCAGCAGCTTGGCCGGGGGACAGGGGGCGCGTGGTTACACTGAAGCTTTCTTT
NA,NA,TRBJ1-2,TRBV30,CAWSVGDSQGYTF,TGTGCCTGGAGTGTTGGAGACAGCCAAGGCTACACCTTC
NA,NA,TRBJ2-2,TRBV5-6,CASREGPWDTGELFF,TGTGCCAGCAGGGAGGGACCCTGGGACACCGGGGAGCTGTTTTTT
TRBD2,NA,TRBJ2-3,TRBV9,CASSVASGGEDTQYF,TGTGCCAGCAGCGTAGCTAGCGGGGGAGAGGATACGCAGTATTTT
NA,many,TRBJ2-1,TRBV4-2,CASSQPDFNEQFF,TGTGCCAGCAGCCAACCCGACTTCAATGAGCAGTTCTTC
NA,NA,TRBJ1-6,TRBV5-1,CASSLSGGGNSPLHF,TGCGCCAGCAGCTTGTCCGGGGGTGGCAATTCACCCCTCCACTTT
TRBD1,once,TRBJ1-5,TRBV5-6,CASSRGQGAYQPQHF,TGTGCCAGCAGCAGGGGCCAGGGGGCCTATCAGCCCCAGCATTTT
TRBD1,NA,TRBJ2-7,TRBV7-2,CASSSPGQGELEYF,TGTGCCAGCAGCTCCCCGGGACAGGGGGAATTGGAGTACTTC
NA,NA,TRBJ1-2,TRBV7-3,CASSLNGGPDYGYTF,TGTGCCAGCAGCCTGAACGGGGGACCTGACTATGGCTACACCTTC
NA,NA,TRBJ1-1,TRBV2,CASGRSGKNTEAFF,TGTGCCAGCGGCCGTTCAGGGAAGAACACTGAAGCTTTCTTT
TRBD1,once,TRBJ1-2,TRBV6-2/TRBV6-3,CASSYPGTVKGYTF,TGTGCCAGCAGTTACCCCGGGACAGTAAAGGGCTACACCTTC
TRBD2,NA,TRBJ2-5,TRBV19,CASSRSSGGTQETQYF,TGTGCCAGTAGTCGGTCTAGCGGGGGGACCCAAGAGACCCAGTACTTC
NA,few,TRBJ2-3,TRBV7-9,CASSPGTFTDTQYF,TGTGCCAGCAGCCCAGGGACTTTCACAGATACGCAGTATTTT
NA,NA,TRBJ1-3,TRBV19,CASSSAAVGRGNTIYF,TGTGCCAGTAGTAGCGCCGCGGTCGGCAGAGGAAACACCATATATTTT
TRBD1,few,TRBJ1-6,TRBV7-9,CASSLEGQPNSPLHF,TGTGCCAGCAGCTTAGAGGGACAGCCTAATTCACCCCTCCACTTT
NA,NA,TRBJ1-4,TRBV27,CGLTGQPATNEKLFF,TGTGGATTGACAGGCCAACCTGCAACTAATGAAAAACTGTTTTTT
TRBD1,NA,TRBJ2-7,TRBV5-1,CASSPTTGVTYEQYF,TGCGCCAGCAGCCCCACGACAGGGGTTACCTACGAGCAGTACTTC
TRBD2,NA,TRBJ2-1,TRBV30,CAWSLTGLARNEQFF,TGTGCCTGGAGTCTCACGGGACTAGCGAGAAATGAGCAGTTCTTC
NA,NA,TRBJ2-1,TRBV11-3,CASSSSGRRGEQFF,TGTGCCAGCAGCTCCTCGGGACGGAGGGGTGAGCAGTTCTTC
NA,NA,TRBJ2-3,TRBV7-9,CASSSRVTDTQYF,TGTGCCAGCAGCTCCAGGGTCACAGATACGCAGTATTTT
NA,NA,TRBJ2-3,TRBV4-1,CASSQVRDTQYF,TGCGCCAGCAGCCAAGTCCGGGATACGCAGTATTTT